Below, 25 T cell receptor beta chains from the same sample are listed, as sequenced in a study of tumor-infiltrating lymphocytes in localized non-small cell lung cancer (dated by TCRdb to the early 2020s). Library preparation employed the immunoSEQ multiplex PCR assay. TCRdb stores this immuneACCESS table with in-frame sequences only. Part of the clones is absent; in the studies checked, under half of the shortfall reflects unresolved V genes, and no reason is known for the rest. For this sample the table gives 20,000 to 25,000 clones, of which 50% to 80% were detected only once. The top ten clonotypes cover more than 5% of the sample. Sequencing was performed on lung tumor tissue. The receptor source for this set is a human donor with non-small cell lung cancer.

This clone has just a few counts. Germline and junction disagree at one end, which may indicate a read error. This rearrangement joins TRBV2 to TRBJ2-2, with 9 bases identical to TRBD1. Germline V gives CDR1 SNHLY, CDR2 FYNNEI. This CDR3 has 13 residues. This chain's CDR3 is CASGDRGSGELFF. The CDR3 region has the DNA TGTGCCAGCGGTGACAGGGGGTCCGGGGAGCTGTTTTTT.

The chain links TRBV11-2 to TRBJ2-7; 7 nucleotides align to TRBD1. Trimming removed 5 bases from V and 7 bases from J; junction bases left unmatched: 11. Germline values: CDR1 SGHAT, CDR2 FQNNGV. The CDR3 covers 14 residues. As DNA, the CDR3 is TGTGCCAGCAGCCCGGGACAGCCTTTCTTGGAGCAGTACTTC. Its translation is CASSPGQPFLEQYF.

The V gene is TRBV5-1, the J gene TRBJ2-7; 10 bases are a match to TRBD1. V was pared by 4 bases and J by 4 bases, with 5 bases of the junction left unmatched. The germline gives CDR1 SGHRS, CDR2 YFSETQ. The CDR3 sequence is 14 residues long. In DNA, the CDR3 is TGCGCCAGCAGCCGGGAGGGACAGGGGTACGAGCAGTACTTC. Its translation is CASSREGQGYEQYF.

The chain couples TRBV7-2 to TRBJ2-5, with D perhaps TRBD2 (5 bases). Trimming left V 8 bases short and J 5 bases short, with 12 bases between. The CDR3 contains 12 residues. Germline V CDR1 and CDR2: SGHTA, FQGNSA. The CDR3 nucleotides read TGTGCCAGCGCCGGAGGATCCGAGACCCAGTACTTC. Translating it yields CASAGGSETQYF.

The rearrangement joins TRBV7-9 to TRBJ2-1; D is perhaps TRBD1 (5 bases). Trimming removed 3 bases at V and 8 bases at J, with 11 bases between. The CDR3 covers 13 residues. Looked up from germline, CDR1 is SEHNR and CDR2 is FQNEAQ (reference sequence). The CDR3 loop is CASSFTLGDEQFF. The CDR3 nucleotides read TGTGCCAGCAGCTTCACTTTAGGGGATGAGCAGTTCTTC.

This chain links TRBV28 with TRBJ2-3; 7 nucleotides line up with TRBD1. Trimming cost V 5 bases and J 2 bases; bases outside gene matches: 7. The CDR3 sequence is 15 residues long. Per the germline V gene, CDR1 is MDHEN and CDR2 is SYDVKM. The CDR3 loop is CASSTSGTVTDTQYF. CDR3 DNA sequence: TGTGCCAGCAGTACATCCGGGACAGTCACAGATACGCAGTATTTT.

This clone was detected only a few times. This chain uses TRBV5-4 with TRBJ1-2; 8 nucleotides match TRBD1. With 2 bases clipped from V and 4 bases from J, the junction kept 4 bases outside the gene matches. CDR1 and CDR2 (germline): SGHNT, YYREEE (reference sequence). The CDR3 is 14 residues long. CDR3 sequence: CASSFRQGTYGYTF. In DNA, the CDR3 is TGTGCCAGCAGCTTTAGACAGGGGACCTATGGCTACACCTTC.

The rearrangement joins TRBV7-9 to TRBJ2-7; 7 nucleotides match TRBD1. The CDR3 is made up of 16 amino acids. Germline CDR1 reads SEHNR; CDR2 reads FQNEAQ (reference sequence). The V and J ends lost 0 bases and 5 bases, in that order; junction bases with no gene match: 10. The chain's CDR3 is CASSLAPTGVGDEQYF. As DNA, the CDR3 is TGTGCCAGCAGCTTAGCTCCTACAGGGGTCGGGGACGAGCAGTACTTC.

The gene calls are TRBV9 and TRBJ1-1; tentative D call: TRBD1 (5 bases). Germline assignment: CDR1 SGDLS and CDR2 YYNGEE. V lost 6 bases to trimming and J lost 0 bases, with 18 bases between them. This CDR3 has 16 residues. CDR3 coding DNA: TGTGCCAGCAATTCGGGGGTGGGCAATATGAACACTGAAGCTTTCTTT. Translated, it gives CASNSGVGNMNTEAFF. Together with reference TRBV9 and TRBJ1-1, the CDR3 gives the full variable domain: DSGVTQTPKHLITATGQRVTLRCSPRSGDLSVYWYQQSLDQGLQFLIQYYNGEERAKGNILERFSAQQFPDLHSELNLSSLELGDSALYFCASNSGVGNMNTEAFFGQGTRLTVV.

The chain carries TRBV7-9 and TRBJ2-3; TRBD2 agrees at 8 bases. This CDR3 is 17 amino acids long. The germline V gene has CDR1 SEHNR and CDR2 FQNEAQ (reference sequence). Trimming took 1 base from V and 6 from J; bases not matched to a gene: 12. The CDR3: CASSLVVGTRGSDTQYF. The CDR3 bases are TGTGCCAGCAGCTTAGTGGTGGGGACTAGGGGCTCGGATACGCAGTATTTT. Looking up the rest from reference TRBV7-9 and TRBJ2-3 gives the full variable domain: DTGVSQNPRHKITKRGQNVTFRCDPISEHNRLYWYRQTLGQGPEFLTYFQNEAQLEKSRLLSDRFSAERPKGSFSTLEIQRTEQGDSAMYLCASSLVVGTRGSDTQYFGPGTRLTVL.

The rearrangement links TRBV7-6 to TRBJ2-5; no clear D gene. The CDR3 is 15 residues long. Trimming cost V 0 bases and J 1 base, with 9 bases left between them. Germline loops: CDR1 SGHVS, CDR2 FNYEAQ. CDR3 in DNA: TGTGCCAGCAGCTTAGCTGCATGGTCCCAAGAGACCCAGTACTTC. Protein sequence: CASSLAAWSQETQYF.

A few counts support this clone. J is TRBJ2-7 and V is TRBV19; D unclear. The germline V gene encodes CDR1 LNHDA and CDR2 SQIVND (reference sequence). V dropped 1 base and J dropped 3 bases, with 13 bases sitting between them. The CDR3 covers 15 residues. In DNA, the CDR3 is TGTGCCAGTAGTATAGGCGGACGACGCGGCTACGAGCAGTACTTC. Translation gives CASSIGGRRGYEQYF.

This clone was recorded a few times. This specimen includes other DNA sequences encoding the same CDR3. The chain links TRBV6-1 to TRBJ1-5; D is ambiguous. CDR1 and CDR2 (germline): MNHNS, SASEGT. V was pared by 3 bases and J by 0 bases, with 6 bases between. The CDR3 length is 14 residues. The chain's CDR3 is CASSETSSNQPQHF. The CDR3 coding sequence is TGTGCCAGCAGTGAGACGTCTAGCAATCAGCCCCAGCATTTT.

The V and J genes are TRBV5-5 and TRBJ2-7, with D unclear. The V gene's germline CDR1 is SGHKS and CDR2 YYEKEE (reference sequence). V dropped 4 bases and J dropped 0 bases, with 14 bases sitting between them. The CDR3 runs to 15 residues. This chain's CDR3 is CASSLASLASYEQYF. The CDR3 bases are TGTGCCAGCAGCCTGGCTTCACTCGCCTCCTACGAGCAGTACTTC.

The rearrangement joins TRBV25-1 to TRBJ2-5, with 7 bases that match TRBD1. The germline CDR1 and CDR2 sequences are MGHDK and SYGVNS. After removal of 6 bases from V and 4 bases from J, the junction contained 2 bases not matched to a gene. The CDR3 has 12 residues. The CDR3 sequence: CASRSGGETQYF. The CDR3, as DNA: TGTGCCAGCAGGTCAGGGGGAGAGACCCAGTACTTC.

The chain is built from TRBV5-1 and TRBJ1-5; 10 bases map to TRBD1. The germline V gene has CDR1 SGHRS and CDR2 YFSETQ. The CDR3 runs to 14 residues. The trim removed 3 bases at V and 4 bases at J, leaving 1 base unmatched. CDR3: CASSSGQGNQPQHF. CDR3 sequence (DNA): TGCGCCAGCAGCTCGGGACAGGGGAATCAGCCCCAGCATTTT.

The V call is TRBV4-1, the J call TRBJ1-1; a possible D gene is TRBD1 (5 bases). The V gene's germline CDR1 is MGHRA and CDR2 YSYEKL. Trimming took off 0 bases at V and 7 bases at J, with 15 bases between the two ends. The CDR3 loop spans 15 amino acids. The CDR3 region has the DNA TGCGCCAGCAGCCAAGATTCTCAGGGTATCGGTGAAGCTTTCTTT. Translating gives CASSQDSQGIGEAFF.

The V gene is TRBV6-1, the J gene TRBJ2-5; 7 bases match TRBD2. In germline, CDR1 is MNHNS, CDR2 SASEGT. There are 12 residues in the CDR3. With V trimmed by 11 bases and J by 4 bases, 7 bases remained unmatched. CDR3 residues: CAGSRETETQYF. As DNA, the CDR3 is TGTGCCGGTTCGCGGGAGACAGAGACCCAGTACTTC.

V usage is TRBV5-1 and J usage is TRBJ1-2; 7 bases agree with TRBD1. Germline assignment: CDR1 SGHRS and CDR2 YFSETQ. After removal of 3 bases from V and 3 bases from J, the junction contained 5 bases not matched to a gene. The CDR3 consists of 14 residues. The CDR3 sequence is CASSWDRDDYGYTF. For the CDR3, the DNA is TGCGCCAGCAGCTGGGACAGAGATGACTATGGCTACACCTTC.

The rearrangement links TRBV7-3 to TRBJ1-1; D is undetermined. This CDR3 is built from 13 residues. Germline V CDR1 and CDR2: SGHTA, FQGTGA. Trimming took 0 bases from V and 11 from J, leaving 13 bases between them. Here the CDR3 DNA reads TGTGCCAGCAGCTTAACGTCGGCAGGTGGCGCTTTCTTT. It codes for CASSLTSAGGAFF.

This rearrangement joins TRBV19 to TRBJ1-1; no definite D call. Trimming removed 6 bases at V and 0 bases at J, with 8 bases between. Germline CDR1 reads LNHDA; CDR2 reads SQIVND (reference sequence). This CDR3 spans 13 amino acids. The DNA of the CDR3 is TGTGCCAGTAGCCCGATATTGAACACTGAAGCTTTCTTT. The encoded protein is CASSPILNTEAFF.

The count of this clone is one. The genes are TRBV6-5 and TRBJ2-5; 7 positions agree with TRBD2. The CDR3 runs to 15 residues. In germline, CDR1 is MNHEY, CDR2 SVGAGI. The J segment lost 0 bases and the V segment lost 2 bases, leaving 3 bases of the junction unmatched. The CDR3 region has the DNA TGTGCCAGCAGTTACCTAGCGGACCACCAAGAGACCCAGTACTTC. Its translation is CASSYLADHQETQYF.

This clone was counted a few times. This rearrangement joins TRBV2 to TRBJ1-1; D perhaps matches TRBD1 (5 bases). V was trimmed by 3 bases and J by 7 bases, leaving 9 bases between them. The CDR3 runs 12 residues. Germline V gene lookup returns CDR1 SNHLY and CDR2 FYNNEI. DNA for the CDR3: TGTGCCAGCAGTGATTACAGGCTTGAAGCTTTCTTT. Translated: CASSDYRLEAFF.

This chain joins TRBV6-1 and TRBJ2-7; the D is unclear. The CDR3 is 13 amino acids. V lost 1 base and J 4 bases, leaving 8 bases between the germline ends. CDR1 is MNHNS, CDR2 SASEGT, per germline. Here the CDR3 reads CASSEGSLYEQYF. CDR3 DNA sequence: TGTGCCAGCAGTGAAGGAAGTTTATACGAGCAGTACTTC.

This clone has just one count. This rearrangement joins TRBV5-1 to TRBJ2-5; D ambiguous. The ends were cut back, 2 bases at V and 2 bases at J, with 10 bases in the middle. The CDR3 spans 14 residues. CDR1 and CDR2 from the germline V gene are SGHRS and YFSETQ. CDR3 coding DNA: TGCGCCAGCAGCTTAAATCCGGCGCAAGAGACCCAGTACTTC. This sequence encodes CASSLNPAQETQYF.